The clone carrying this T cell receptor (beta chain) was seen once. This record comes from a study of memory CD4+ T cells and cytomegalovirus serostatus. Study-wide background: Donors were healthy Belgian adults, 8 to 10 CMV seropositive and about two dozen seronegative.

Methods used by the authors: After removing out-of-frame reads, approximately 2 million distinct TCRbeta sequences remained. This table comes from immunoSEQ multiplex PCR, and its TCRdb copy is limited to in-frame clones, with some not included. D and trimming were read from the DNA, whereas the V and J calls and clone size are those reported in that table. The table has roughly 45,000 clones, about 73% seen once. Single viable CD3+CD4+CD8-CD45RO+ cells were sorted as the memory CD4+ T cells. Donors' CMV status reflects serum IgG against pp150, pp28, p38, p52. Total CD4+ T cells were enriched by CD4 positive selection. Sequencing was done on a sample of memory CD4+ T cells from blood. This receptor was obtained from an adult in good health and CMV-seronegative.

The CDR3 nucleotides are TGCGCCAGCAGCAGAACTAGCGGGGGGGCCGGGGGGACAGATACGCAGTATTTT. Its protein is CASSRTSGGAGGTDTQYF. The chain is built from TRBV5-1 and TRBJ2-3, with 13 positions matching TRBD2. After removal of 4 bases from V and 3 bases from J, the junction contained 11 bases not matched to a gene. This CDR3 has 18 amino acids. The germline gives CDR1 SGHRS, CDR2 YFSETQ.